This TCR beta chain appears in the sequencing data of a study of T cells after yellow fever vaccination. Per germline, CDR1 SGHAT and CDR2 FQNNGV. The CDR3 length is 16 residues. V was pared by 2 bases and J by 7 bases, with 18 bases between. This clonotype was counted only a few times. TCRdb independently ran MiXCR on the 5' RACE reads; one entry per CDR3 protein. Here the sample spans a few hundred thousand distinct CDR3 sequences, approximately 6.7% being singletons. This chain connects TRBV11-2 to TRBJ2-1, with D possibly being TRBD2 (5 bases). The sample in question was CD4+ T cells sorted from PBMCs, obtained on the day of the yellow fever booster vaccination. This clonotype was obtained from a man in his thirties or forties who received the YFV17D yellow fever vaccine. The CDR3 DNA sequence: TGTGCCAGCAGCTTAAGTTCCTCCCGGAGGTGGAATGAGCAGTTCTTC. Its translation: CASSLSSSRRWNEQFF.